The 14 T cell receptor beta chains presented below share a single source sample, sequenced in a study of shared clonotypes between healthy human individuals. Naive CD8 isolation took CD45RO-negative cells positively selected for CCR7 and excluded terminally differentiated effector memory CD45RA+ cells. TCRdb keeps only in-frame clones here, not all; method: immunoSEQ multiplex PCR. This table has more than 2 million clones, about 94% appearing once. The sequencing input was naive CD8+ T cells from PBMCs. Source of these receptors: a man aged 18 to 35 in good health. Some clones in this sample may be carry-over from other donors' samples.

This chain uses TRBV7-9 with TRBJ1-5, with D hard to call. V was shortened by 8 bases and J by 3 bases, with 14 bases between the two germline ends. The CDR3 length is 14 residues. Per the germline V gene, CDR1 is SEHNR and CDR2 is FQNEAQ (reference sequence). The CDR3 is CASRKPGNNQPQHF. Written as DNA, the CDR3 is TGTGCCAGCCGTAAACCGGGGAACAATCAGCCCCAGCATTTT. Together with reference TRBV7-9 and TRBJ1-5, the CDR3 gives the full variable domain: DTGVSQNPRHKITKRGQNVTFRCDPISEHNRLYWYRQTLGQGPEFLTYFQNEAQLEKSRLLSDRFSAERPKGSFSTLEIQRTEQGDSAMYLCASRKPGNNQPQHFGDGTRLSIL.

This rearrangement joins TRBV9 to TRBJ2-5, with 11 bases lining up with TRBD2. This CDR3 has 16 amino acids. With V trimmed by 4 bases and J by 5 bases, 10 bases remained unmatched. The germline V gene encodes CDR1 SGDLS and CDR2 YYNGEE. The CDR3 loop reads CASSSPLAGGMETQYF. The CDR3, as DNA: TGTGCCAGCAGCTCACCCCTAGCGGGAGGCATGGAGACCCAGTACTTC.

The CDR3 loop is CASSEELQNHNEQFF. The CDR3 coding sequence is TGTGCCAGCAGTGAAGAACTACAGAATCACAATGAGCAGTTCTTC. V gene TRBV6-1 combines with J gene TRBJ2-1, with D hard to call. Germline assignment: CDR1 MNHNS and CDR2 SASEGT. Trimming removed 1 base from V and 5 bases from J, with 12 bases in between. CDR3 length: 15 residues.

The chain is built from TRBV10-3 and TRBJ2-1; unclear D gene. V gave up 2 bases and J gave up 1 base, with 15 bases separating them. CDR3 length equals 17 residues. Germline CDR1 is ENHRY and CDR2 is SYGVKD. DNA of the CDR3: TGTGCCATCAGTGAGCCTGGAAGCAAAGCTTCCTACAATGAGCAGTTCTTC. Its protein is CAISEPGSKASYNEQFF.

The chain is built from TRBV11-2 and TRBJ2-1, with TRBD2 matching over 7 bases. V lost 3 bases to trimming and J lost 7 bases; unmatched junction nucleotides: 9. Germline V gene data show CDR1 as SGHAT and CDR2 as FQNNGV. The CDR3 length is 15 residues. CDR3 nucleotide sequence: TGTGCCAGCAGCTTTTCGGGCGGGAGTTTAAATGAGCAGTTCTTC. Its protein product is CASSFSGGSLNEQFF.

This chain connects TRBV28 to TRBJ2-5; 7 bases agree with TRBD1. Losses at the gene ends were 5 bases for V and 5 bases for J; bases not matched to a gene: 5. CDR1 is MDHEN, CDR2 SYDVKM, per germline. The CDR3 has 13 amino acids. This CDR3 reads CASSIDREETQYF. DNA of the CDR3: TGTGCCAGCAGTATCGACAGGGAGGAGACCCAGTACTTC.

The rearrangement uses TRBV10-3 and TRBJ1-1; the match to TRBD1 covers 8 bases. Germline trimming cut 6 bases from V and 1 base from J; bases unmatched to any gene: 19. CDR3 length: 19 residues. CDR1 ENHRY and CDR2 SYGVKD come from the germline V gene. The DNA for the CDR3 is TGTGCCATCAGGGACGGGCCCGGACAGGGTGAAGGAGGGAACACTGAAGCTTTCTTT. Protein sequence: CAIRDGPGQGEGGNTEAFF.

The chain links TRBV28 to TRBJ1-5; D may be TRBD1 (5 bases). Germline V CDR1 and CDR2: MDHEN, SYDVKM. V was shortened by 3 bases and J by 2 bases, with 17 bases between the two germline ends. This CDR3 has 17 residues. The CDR3 loop is CASSFQLAQGRNQPQHF. The CDR3 nucleotides are TGTGCCAGCAGTTTTCAGCTCGCGCAGGGCCGCAATCAGCCCCAGCATTTT.

The V gene is TRBV4-2, the J gene TRBJ2-7; 7 bases align to TRBD2. Trimming took 1 base from V and 3 from J; bases not matched to a gene: 9. From germline, CDR1 is LGHNA and CDR2 YNFKEQ. The CDR3 runs 16 residues. The DNA of the CDR3 is TGTGCCAGCAGCCAAGTTGTTGCGGGAGAGGACTACGAGCAGTACTTC. This encodes CASSQVVAGEDYEQYF.

V and J are TRBV7-2 and TRBJ1-5; 9 nucleotides line up with TRBD1. Germline V CDR1 and CDR2: SGHTA, FQGNSA. There are 11 residues in the CDR3. The V segment lost 3 bases and the J segment 12 bases; nucleotides outside the gene matches: 0. The chain's CDR3 is CASSLTGGQHF. As DNA, the CDR3 is TGTGCCAGCAGCTTGACAGGGGGCCAGCATTTT.

The chain has TRBV5-1 and TRBJ2-1, with D possibly being TRBD2 (6 bases). The ends were cut back, 0 bases at V and 9 bases at J, with 16 bases in the middle. Germline V gene sequence: CDR1 SGHRS, CDR2 YFSETQ. There are 15 residues in the CDR3. In nucleotides, the CDR3 is TGCGCCAGCAGCTTGGACGGGAGTGCCTCTTTTGAGCAGTTCTTC. It encodes CASSLDGSASFEQFF.

The V and J genes are TRBV15 and TRBJ2-7, with a weak D call TRBD2 (5 bases). V was shortened by 1 base and J by 3 bases, with 10 bases between the two germline ends. CDR3 length: 14 residues. From germline, CDR1 is LNHNV and CDR2 YYDKDF (reference sequence). CDR3 sequence (DNA): TGTGCCACCAGCAGAGGCAGCGGCGGCTACGAGCAGTACTTC. It codes for CATSRGSGGYEQYF.

The chain has TRBV2 and TRBJ1-1; 9 bases agree with TRBD1. The germline CDR1 and CDR2 sequences are SNHLY and FYNNEI. Germline trimming cut 3 bases from V and 4 bases from J; bases unmatched to any gene: 3. The CDR3 length is 14 residues. CDR3 protein: CASSDGQGRTEAFF. Written as DNA, the CDR3 is TGTGCCAGCAGTGACGGACAGGGGCGCACTGAAGCTTTCTTT. The variable domain in full, with the rest retrieved from reference TRBV2 and TRBJ1-1, is EPEVTQTPSHQVTQMGQEVILRCVPISNHLYFYWYRQILGQKVEFLVSFYNNEISEKSEIFDDQFSVERPDGSNFTLKIRSTKLEDSAMYFCASSDGQGRTEAFFGQGTRLTVV.

This clone came up once. The V call is TRBV6-6, the J call TRBJ2-5; D is perhaps TRBD1 or TRBD2 (5 bases each). With 2 bases removed from V and 4 bases from J, the gap between germline ends came to 11 bases. The CDR3 consists of 14 residues. Germline-derived CDR1 and CDR2 are MNHNY and SVGAGI (reference sequence). As DNA, the CDR3 is TGTGCCAGCAGTTACGGGGGTGTTGGAGAGACCCAGTACTTC. Its protein product is CASSYGGVGETQYF.